These 10 T cell receptor beta chains came from one sample sequenced in a study of blood T cell repertoires in COVID-19 (dated by TCRdb to the early 2020s). Libraries were constructed by the immunoSEQ multiplex PCR assay. TCRdb took this table from immuneACCESS and kept in-frame rearrangements with V and J called. Such tables lack part of the clones; where checked against another copy, unresolved V genes explain under half of the gap, and the rest is unexplained. The sample table contains fewer than 250,000 clones; only one count was recorded for roughly 84% of them. The ten top clones hold 3% to 3.5% of the sample. Sequencing input: PBMCs or T cells enriched from blood (not recorded which). The source of these receptors is a woman aged 30 to 39 who had been exposed to COVID-19.

J is TRBJ2-2 and V is TRBV11-3; weak D call: TRBD1 (5 bases). The CDR3 extends over 13 amino acids. Germline values: CDR1 SGHNT, CDR2 YENEEA. V was shortened by 9 bases and J by 8 bases, with 16 bases between the two germline ends. The CDR3 protein is CARWGIPGGELFF. The CDR3 bases are TGTGCCAGGTGGGGCATCCCCGGGGGGGAGCTGTTTTTT. Together with reference TRBV11-3 and TRBJ2-2, the CDR3 gives the full variable domain: EAGVVQSPRYKIIEKKQPVAFWCNPISGHNTLYWYLQNLGQGPELLIRYENEEAVDDSQLPKDRFSAERLKGVDSTLKIQPAELGDSAVYLCARWGIPGGELFFGEGSRLTVL.

This clone was counted once. The genes are TRBV19 and TRBJ2-3, with D tentatively TRBD2 (7 bases). V lost 5 bases and J 6 bases, leaving 21 bases between the germline ends. Germline V CDR1 and CDR2: LNHDA, SQIVND (reference sequence). This CDR3 spans 16 amino acids. The CDR3 sequence: CASSPAGGGAIDTQYF. The CDR3, as DNA: TGTGCCAGTAGTCCGGCCGGAGGGGGGGCCATTGATACGCAGTATTTT.

The chain recombines TRBV4-1 with TRBJ2-2; D call uncertain. The CDR3 sequence is 16 residues long. V lost 1 base to trimming and J lost 0 bases, with 9 bases between them. Per the germline V gene, CDR1 is MGHRA and CDR2 is YSYEKL. Here the CDR3 DNA reads TGCGCCAGCAGCCAAGTGGTCAGAACGAACACCGGGGAGCTGTTTTTT. This gives the protein CASSQVVRTNTGELFF.

The chain combines TRBV18 with TRBJ1-4, with 7 bases fitting TRBD1. The V and J ends lost 5 bases and 8 bases, in that order; junction bases with no gene match: 11. The CDR3 runs 15 residues. Germline CDR1 and CDR2: KGHSH and LQKENI. The CDR3 nucleotides are TGTGCCAGCTCAAAAATGGGGCAGGGGGACGAAAAACTGTTTTTT. This sequence encodes CASSKMGQGDEKLFF.

For the CDR3, the DNA is TGCGCCAGCAGCCCCATGGGGACAGGGTTTTCTGAAGCTTTCTTT. This sequence encodes CASSPMGTGFSEAFF. This rearrangement joins TRBV5-1 to TRBJ1-1, with 9 nucleotides matching TRBD1. The V gene's germline CDR1 is SGHRS and CDR2 YFSETQ. With V trimmed by 4 bases and J by 6 bases, 10 bases remained unmatched. The CDR3 length is 15 residues.

The chain has TRBV6-5 and TRBJ1-1; D unclear. The CDR3 has 13 residues. Germline V lookup: CDR1 MNHEY, CDR2 SVGAGI. The V end was cut by 3 bases, the J end by 5 bases, with 10 bases between. CDR3 amino acids: CASSYRVFTEAFF. Written as DNA, the CDR3 is TGTGCCAGCAGTTATCGGGTTTTTACTGAAGCTTTCTTT.

This chain connects TRBV6-6 to TRBJ2-7, with 7 bases lining up with TRBD2. The CDR3 sequence is 11 residues long. V shed 4 bases and J 6 bases; nucleotides not matched to a gene: 0. In germline, CDR1 is MNHNY, CDR2 SVGAGI (reference sequence). Written as DNA, the CDR3 is TGTGCCAGCAGTTTAGCGGGCGAGCAGTACTTC. Amino acid sequence: CASSLAGEQYF.

The chain has TRBV4-1 and TRBJ2-7; 7 nucleotides align to TRBD2. This CDR3 region has 15 residues. Trimming removed 4 bases from V and 2 bases from J; junction bases left unmatched: 8. Germline V gives CDR1 MGHRA, CDR2 YSYEKL. The CDR3 here is CASSPPASGTYEQYF. The CDR3 nucleotides are TGCGCCAGCAGCCCCCCGGCTAGCGGCACCTACGAGCAGTACTTC.

This chain links TRBV9 with TRBJ1-3; D is uncertain. V gave up 0 bases and J gave up 0 bases, with 10 bases separating them. The CDR3 totals 16 residues. Looked up from germline, CDR1 is SGDLS and CDR2 is YYNGEE. The CDR3 nucleotides are TGTGCCAGCAGCGTAGCTCACCCGAGCTCTGGAAACACCATATATTTT. As protein: CASSVAHPSSGNTIYF.

The chain has TRBV7-2 and TRBJ1-2, with 7 bases aligning to TRBD1. The V and J ends lost 3 bases and 8 bases, in that order; junction bases with no gene match: 9. CDR1 and CDR2 from the germline V gene are SGHTA and FQGNSA. The CDR3 loop spans 14 amino acids. The CDR3 sequence is CASSFDREAKGYTF. The DNA for the CDR3 is TGTGCCAGCAGCTTCGACAGGGAGGCGAAAGGCTACACCTTC.